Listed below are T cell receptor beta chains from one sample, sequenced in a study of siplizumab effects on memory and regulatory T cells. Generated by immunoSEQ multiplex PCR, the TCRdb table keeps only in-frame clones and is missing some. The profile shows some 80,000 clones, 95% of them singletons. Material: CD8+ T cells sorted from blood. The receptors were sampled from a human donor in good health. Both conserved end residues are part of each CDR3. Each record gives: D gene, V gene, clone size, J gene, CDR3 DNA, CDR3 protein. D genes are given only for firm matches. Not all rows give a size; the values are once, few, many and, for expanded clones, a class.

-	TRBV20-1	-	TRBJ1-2	TGCAGTGCCGGGTCGGAGGGGAGCTACACCTTC	CSAGSEGSYTF
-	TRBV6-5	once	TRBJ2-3	TGTGCCAGCAGTTACCGAACTAGACTAGGGGGAGATACGCAGTATTTT	CASSYRTRLGGDTQYF
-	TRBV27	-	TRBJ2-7	TGTGCCAGCAGTTTCGGGACGGGCTCCTACGAGCAGTACTTC	CASSFGTGSYEQYF
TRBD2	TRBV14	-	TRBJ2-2	TGTGCCAGCAGCCAAGAAAAAGGACTAGAACCCACCGGGGAGCTGTTTTTT	CASSQEKGLEPTGELFF
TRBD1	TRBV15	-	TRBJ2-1	TGTGCCACCAGCAGGGGTCGGGACAGTTACAATGAGCAGTTCTTC	CATSRGRDSYNEQFF
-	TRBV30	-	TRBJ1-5	TGTGCCTGGAGTAACATGGGCAATCAGCCCCAGCATTTT	CAWSNMGNQPQHF
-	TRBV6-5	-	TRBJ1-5	TGTGCCAGCAGTTCCCATACTTATATGCCCCAGCATTTT	CASSSHTYMPQHF
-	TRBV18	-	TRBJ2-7	TGTGCCAGCTCACCACCGATTGGAGAGGTCGGGAACTACGAGCAGTACTTC	CASSPPIGEVGNYEQYF
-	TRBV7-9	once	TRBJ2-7	TGTGCCAGCAGCCCCCAGACAGACCAAGCCTACGAGCAGTACTTC	CASSPQTDQAYEQYF
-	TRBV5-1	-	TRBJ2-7	TGCGCCAGCAGCTTGGTATCCTACGAGCAGTACTTC	CASSLVSYEQYF